The source of this TCR beta chain is a study of CD8 T cells in ankylosing spondylitis (dated by TCRdb to 2015 to 2018). In terms of the full investigation: The study profiled T cell receptor beta repertoires in healthy donors and ankylosing spondylitis patients to find disease-linked TCR variants. In total, the full study cohort was made up of roughly 110 healthy donors and approximately 24 ankylosing spondylitis patients. Peripheral blood was sampled, and synovial fluid was also collected from ankylosing spondylitis patients.

Data came from an Illumina HiSeq 2500. TCR beta libraries were prepared by quantitative 5'-RACE with molecular barcodes. Turning to the authors' computational methods: Disease-linked TCR variants were identified with a new computational method built on a probabilistic model of VDJ rearrangement. TCRdb applied fastp at Q25 and MiXCR to the public reads, then kept only in-frame beta chains. Rows with one shared CDR3 protein collapse into an entry with the most common genes and DNA. TCRdb, rather than the study authors, made the V and J calls. The table for this sample lists approximately 400,000 distinct CDR3 sequences; about a sixth of them were counted only once. Approximately 0.97% of the sample is taken by the ten largest. V is clipped by 3 bases and J by 4 bases, and the sequence between their germline boundaries is 18 bases long. CDR1 and CDR2, per the germline V gene (reference sequence), are DFQATT and SNEGSKA. The CDR3 has 15 amino acids, counting the end cysteine and phenylalanine. Solely the CDR3 DNA is kept, with 45 bases framed from the first base.

This clonotype was counted only a few times. The specificity of this receptor is unknown. It has no much larger one-base neighbor in the sample; base qualities were not kept. The study at large found these results: Blood from ankylosing spondylitis patients appeared to be characterized by a TCR beta motif composed of roughly 8 highly homologous amino acid variants. Some motif variants had previously been reported in the synovial fluid and blood of reactive arthritis patients, which suggests shared mechanisms of disease initiation. The disease-linked clones were reported to be significantly enriched in matched synovial fluid samples from ankylosing spondylitis patients. In peripheral blood, the disease-linked clones were found at relatively low frequencies and had a CD8+ phenotype.

This receptor was taken from a male donor with ankylosing spondylitis. The specimen sequenced was blood, either unsorted or a sorted T cell fraction (not recorded which). The sequence joins TRBV20-1 to TRBJ1-2; the D gene is perhaps TRBD1, from 6 matching bases. The CDR3 protein is CSASPQGAIPYGYTF. The DNA is TGCAGTGCTAGCCCACAGGGAGCTATCCCCTATGGCTACACCTTC.